One and the same sample provided the 7 T cell receptor beta chains below, sequenced in a study of shared clonotypes between healthy human individuals. Assay: immunoSEQ multiplex PCR; the TCRdb copy retains only in-frame clones and omits some. This table holds about 680,000 clones, 60% to 75% found once. Specimen: memory CD4+ T cells sorted from blood. Subset here: CD45RA-negative fraction. All receptors derive from a woman aged 25 to 39 in good health.

V and J are TRBV7-2 and TRBJ1-5, with 8 bases aligning to TRBD1. The CDR3 loop spans 15 amino acids. CDR1 is SGHTA and CDR2 is FQGNSA in the germline V gene. Germline trimming cut 5 bases from V and 5 bases from J; bases unmatched to any gene: 8. The CDR3 here is CASSRQGFIDQPQHF. CDR3 sequence (DNA): TGTGCCAGCAGCCGACAGGGGTTCATAGATCAGCCCCAGCATTTT.

This rearrangement joins TRBV29-1 to TRBJ1-2; the match to TRBD1 covers 8 bases. The V and J ends lost 8 bases and 3 bases, in that order; junction bases with no gene match: 8. Germline CDR1 is SQVTM and CDR2 is ANQGSEA. The CDR3 is 13 residues long. CDR3 bases: TGCAGCACGAACACAGGGGGAGACTATGGCTACACCTTC. Translated: CSTNTGGDYGYTF.

This clone showed up many times. CDR3 bases: TGTGCCAGCAGTTTCGCCGGGACCACCTATGGCTACACCTTC. As protein: CASSFAGTTYGYTF. The chain recombines TRBV28 with TRBJ1-2, with a possible D match to TRBD1 (5 bases). The V and J ends lost 3 bases and 4 bases respectively, with 12 bases between them. The CDR3 length is 14 residues. Germline-derived CDR1 and CDR2 are MDHEN and SYDVKM.

This chain joins TRBV6-4 and TRBJ1-2, with a possible D match to TRBD1 (6 bases). Germline values: CDR1 MRHNA, CDR2 SNTAGT. With 6 bases removed from V and 5 bases from J, the gap between germline ends came to 13 bases. The length of the CDR3 is 13 residues. The CDR3 is CASRAGVQYGYTF. The CDR3 DNA follows: TGTGCCAGCAGAGCAGGGGTTCAGTATGGCTACACCTTC.

DNA of the CDR3: TGTGCCAGCAGCCCTGGGAGGGGACAGACAATAGGCCACACTGAAGCTTTCTTT. Translated, it gives CASSPGRGQTIGHTEAFF. The J gene is TRBJ1-1, the V gene TRBV11-2, with 7 bases aligning to TRBD1. The germline CDR1 and CDR2 sequences are SGHAT and FQNNGV. This CDR3 comprises 18 residues. V dropped 5 bases and J dropped 3; count of bases not matched to a gene: 18.

J is TRBJ2-7 and V is TRBV28; TRBD1 matches 7 bases. The CDR3 has 16 residues. Germline CDR1 reads MDHEN; CDR2 reads SYDVKM. The V and J ends lost 3 bases and 0 bases, in that order; junction bases with no gene match: 8. For the CDR3, the DNA is TGTGCCAGCAGTTTCGAGGGGGCTCTAAACTCCTACGAGCAGTACTTC. Protein: CASSFEGALNSYEQYF.

This clone was picked up one time. The J gene is TRBJ1-5, the V gene TRBV7-9, with 7 bases that match TRBD1. Losses at the gene ends were 5 bases for V and 2 bases for J; bases not matched to a gene: 9. Germline assignment: CDR1 SEHNR and CDR2 FQNEAQ (reference sequence). The CDR3 extends over 16 amino acids. CDR3 in DNA: TGTGCCAGCAGCCCACCTGACAGGGCCGGCAATCAGCCCCAGCATTTT. Amino acids: CASSPPDRAGNQPQHF.